This T cell receptor beta chain derives from a study of T cell changes during pregnancy in multiple sclerosis. Sequenced by immunoSEQ multiplex PCR; TCRdb stores in-frame clones only, minus some. The sample lists about 59,000 clones, around 93% occurring once. The CDR3 has 15 residues. V was trimmed by 5 bases and J by 5 bases, leaving 18 bases between them. Germline V gene sequence: CDR1 SGHAT, CDR2 FQNNGV. The rearrangement uses TRBV11-2 and TRBJ1-1; perhaps TRBD1 as D (5 bases). Material: CD4+ T cells from peripheral blood mononuclear cells, obtained before pregnancy. This clonotype was obtained from a female donor with multiple sclerosis, enrolled in a pregnancy study. CDR3 protein: CASSPERGLGTEAFF. In DNA, the CDR3 is TGTGCCAGCAGCCCTGAAAGGGGACTGGGGACTGAAGCTTTCTTT.